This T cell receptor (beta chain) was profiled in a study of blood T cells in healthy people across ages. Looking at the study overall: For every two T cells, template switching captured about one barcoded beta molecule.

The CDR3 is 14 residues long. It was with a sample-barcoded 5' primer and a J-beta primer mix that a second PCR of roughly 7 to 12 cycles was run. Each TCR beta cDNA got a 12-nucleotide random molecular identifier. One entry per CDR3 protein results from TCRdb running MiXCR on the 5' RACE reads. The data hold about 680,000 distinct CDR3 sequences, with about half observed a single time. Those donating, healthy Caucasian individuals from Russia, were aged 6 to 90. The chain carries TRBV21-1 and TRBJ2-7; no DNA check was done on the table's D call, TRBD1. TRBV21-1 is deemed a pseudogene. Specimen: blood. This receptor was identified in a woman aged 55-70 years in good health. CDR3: CASIERDRGDEQYF. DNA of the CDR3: TGTGCCAGCATCGAAAGGGACAGGGGAGACGAGCAGTACTTC.